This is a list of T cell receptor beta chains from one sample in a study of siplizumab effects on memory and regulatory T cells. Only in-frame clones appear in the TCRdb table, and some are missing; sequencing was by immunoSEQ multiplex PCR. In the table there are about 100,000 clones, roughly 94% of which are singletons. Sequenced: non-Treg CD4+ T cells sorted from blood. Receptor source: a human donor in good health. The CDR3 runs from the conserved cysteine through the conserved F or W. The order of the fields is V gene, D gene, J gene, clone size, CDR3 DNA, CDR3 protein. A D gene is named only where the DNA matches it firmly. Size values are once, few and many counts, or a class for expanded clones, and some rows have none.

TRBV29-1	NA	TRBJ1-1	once	TGCAGCGTTGGGTTCCTACAGGGTCAGGGCACTGAAGCTTTCTTT	CSVGFLQGQGTEAFF
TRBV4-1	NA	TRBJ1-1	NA	TGCGCCAGCAGCCAAGATTCCCCTCGGGGAATGAACACTGAAGCTTTCTTT	CASSQDSPRGMNTEAFF
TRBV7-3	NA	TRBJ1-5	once	TGTGCCAGCAGCTCGAAGGGACCGCGCAATCAGCCCCAGCATTTT	CASSSKGPRNQPQHF
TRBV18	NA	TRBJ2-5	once	TGTGCCAGCTCACGAAACAGGGAAGAGACCCAGTACTTC	CASSRNREETQYF
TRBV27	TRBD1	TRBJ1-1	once	TGTGCCAGCAGACCTTCGGACAGGGGTCGGAACACTGAAGCTTTCTTT	CASRPSDRGRNTEAFF
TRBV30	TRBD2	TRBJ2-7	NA	TGTGCCTGGAGTCGTTCTGCTAGCGGGAGTTACGAGCAGTACTTC	CAWSRSASGSYEQYF
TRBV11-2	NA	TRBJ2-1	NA	TGTGCCAGCAGCTTTCGTCGGAATACGAATGAGCAGTTCTTC	CASSFRRNTNEQFF
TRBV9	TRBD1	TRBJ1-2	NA	TGTGCCAGCAGCCCGGCGGGACAGCTACCTTCGGTGTCCGGCTACACCTTC	CASSPAGQLPSVSGYTF
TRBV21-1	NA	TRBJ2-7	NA	TGTGCCAGCAGCAAAGGACAGGTGGAACTGGAGGGGTCCTACGAGCAGTACTTC	CASSKGQVELEGSYEQYF
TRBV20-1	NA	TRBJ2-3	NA	TGCAGTGCTCCACGGGCAGATACGCAGTATTTT	CSAPRADTQYF
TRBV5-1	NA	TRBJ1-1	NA	TGCGCCAGCAGCTTGGTCACCGGCCACGACACTGAAGCTTTCTTT	CASSLVTGHDTEAFF
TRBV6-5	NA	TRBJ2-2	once	TGTGCCAGCAGTTACTCGGCAGGGCTCGCGGCCGGGGAGCTGTTTTTT	CASSYSAGLAAGELFF
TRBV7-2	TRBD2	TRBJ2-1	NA	TGTGCCAGCAGCTTAGGGTGGTTAGCGGGAGGTGACGATGAGCAGTTCTTC	CASSLGWLAGGDDEQFF
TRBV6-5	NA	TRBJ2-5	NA	TGTGCCAGCAGTCCCCCCGGTGACAAGACCCAGTACTTC	CASSPPGDKTQYF
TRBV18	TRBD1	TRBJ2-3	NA	TGTGCCAGCTCACCTCAGACAGGGGATACGCAGTATTTT	CASSPQTGDTQYF
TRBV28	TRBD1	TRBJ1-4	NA	TGTGCCAGCAGTTTATCGTGGGACAGGGAGGGAAAACTGTTTTTT	CASSLSWDREGKLFF
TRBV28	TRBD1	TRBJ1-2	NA	TGTGCCAGCAGACAGGACAGGCCCTGGGGCTACACCTTC	CASRQDRPWGYTF
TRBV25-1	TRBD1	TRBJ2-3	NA	TGTGCCAGCAGAAGGGGGCAGGCAGATACGCAGTATTTT	CASRRGQADTQYF
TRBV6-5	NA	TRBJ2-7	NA	TGTGCCAGCAGTTACTCCGGGGTGACCTACGAGCAGTACTTC	CASSYSGVTYEQYF
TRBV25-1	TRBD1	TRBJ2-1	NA	TGTGCCAGCAGGGAGACAGGGTTTAGGAACAATGAGCAGTTCTTC	CASRETGFRNNEQFF
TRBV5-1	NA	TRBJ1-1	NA	TGCGCCAGCAGCTGGAGGGGGAACACTGAAGCTTTCTTT	CASSWRGNTEAFF
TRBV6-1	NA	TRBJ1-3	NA	TGTGCCAGCAGTTTGGACAGATCTGGAAACACCATATATTTT	CASSLDRSGNTIYF
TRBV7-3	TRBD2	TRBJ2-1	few	TGTGCCAGCAGCACTAGGGGCGGGAGGAGTTATGAGCAGTTCTTC	CASSTRGGRSYEQFF